Below, 21 T cell receptor beta chains from the same sample are listed, as sequenced in a study of early T cells in non-severe SARS-CoV-2 infection. One entry per CDR3 protein, called by TCRdb with MiXCR from the 5' RACE reads. The table lists approximately 110,000 distinct CDR3 sequences, 14% to 15% of them singletons, with roughly a fifth in the top ten. Material for sequencing was whole blood. The receptors shown here come from an adult who was a healthcare worker with PCR-confirmed SARS-CoV-2 infection or an uninfected control (not recorded which).

This chain connects TRBV10-1 to TRBJ2-5, with D possibly matching TRBD2 (5 bases). V gave up 3 bases and J gave up 4 bases, with 18 bases separating them. Germline V gene lookup returns CDR1 WNHNN and CDR2 SYGVQD (reference sequence). The CDR3 totals 16 residues. The CDR3 loop reads CASSDSRTDRLETQYF. The CDR3 bases are TGCGCCAGCAGTGATTCTCGGACTGATCGATTAGAGACCCAGTACTTC.

This chain uses TRBV10-3 with TRBJ1-1, with D unresolved. CDR1 is ENHRY, CDR2 SYGVKD, per germline. This CDR3 contains 12 residues. The ends were cut back, 7 bases at V and 4 bases at J, with 10 bases in the middle. This chain's CDR3 is CAITGAGTEAFF. The CDR3, as DNA: TGTGCCATCACAGGCGCAGGCACTGAAGCTTTCTTT.

The chain employs TRBV18 and TRBJ1-1, with D unclear. Trimming removed 3 bases at V and 0 bases at J, with 8 bases between. The CDR3 covers 14 residues. CDR1 and CDR2 (germline): KGHSH, LQKENI. CDR3 DNA: TGTGCCAGCTCACCTCAAACTATGAACACTGAAGCTTTCTTT. Amino acids: CASSPQTMNTEAFF.

This clonotype was picked up a small number of times. This sequence joins TRBV6-6 and TRBJ1-6; no firm D call. V shed 7 bases and J shed 7 bases, with 8 bases lying between them. The CDR3 totals 12 residues. Germline CDR1 reads MNHNY; CDR2 reads SVGAGI (reference sequence). CDR3 DNA: TGTGCCAGCAACAGAGAAAATTCACCCCTCCACTTT. This gives the protein CASNRENSPLHF.

The chain employs TRBV7-9 and TRBJ1-1; possibly TRBD1 for D (6 bases). Germline values: CDR1 SEHNR, CDR2 FQNEAQ (reference sequence). This CDR3 has 15 amino acids. V was pared by 5 bases and J by 5 bases, with 18 bases between. CDR3 region: CASSPPGGAGTEAFF. The CDR3 nucleotides are TGTGCCAGCAGCCCACCGGGGGGCGCGGGGACTGAAGCTTTCTTT.

This clonotype has ten or more counts. This rearrangement joins TRBV18 to TRBJ2-1; 12 nucleotides align to TRBD2. The V segment lost 3 bases and the J segment 4 bases; nucleotides outside the gene matches: 7. The CDR3 spans 17 residues. CDR1 and CDR2 from the germline V gene are KGHSH and LQKENI. The CDR3 is CASSPRTSGDQYNEQFF. The DNA for the CDR3 is TGTGCCAGCTCACCGCGGACTAGCGGGGACCAATACAATGAGCAGTTCTTC.

The J gene is TRBJ2-7, the V gene TRBV30, with D possibly TRBD2 on 6 matching bases. This CDR3 region has 17 residues. CDR1 GTSNPN and CDR2 SVGIG come from the germline V gene (reference sequence). Trimming cost V 1 base and J 0 bases, with 19 bases left between them. The CDR3 DNA reads as TGTGCCTGGAGTGCCGACCCGGGACTGCCCTACTCCTACGAGCAGTACTTC. It yields the protein CAWSADPGLPYSYEQYF.

This clonotype was counted a few times. This sequence joins TRBV11-2 and TRBJ2-7; D remains ambiguous. This CDR3 spans 14 amino acids. Germline V gives CDR1 SGHAT, CDR2 FQNNGV. The V end lost 1 base, the J end lost 4 bases, and 11 bases lay between the germline ends. The CDR3 nucleotides read TGTGCCAGCAGCTTAGCTACTTTCCCTTACGAGCAGTACTTC. It translates to CASSLATFPYEQYF.

This clonotype was detected a few times. The V and J genes are TRBV30 and TRBJ1-5; D not certain. Germline assignment: CDR1 GTSNPN and CDR2 SVGIG (reference sequence). This CDR3 has 14 amino acids. The V end was cut by 3 bases, the J end by 2 bases, with 11 bases between. CDR3 sequence (DNA): TGTGCCTGGAGATCGGGGTCGGGCAATCAGCCCCAGCATTTT. As protein: CAWRSGSGNQPQHF.

This clonotype was recorded a few times. The rearrangement joins TRBV30 to TRBJ1-1; no firm D call. CDR3 length: 13 amino acids. V dropped 4 bases and J dropped 0 bases, with 9 bases sitting between them. CDR1 is GTSNPN and CDR2 is SVGIG in the germline V gene (reference sequence). The CDR3 is CAWMSTLNTEAFF. The CDR3 DNA follows: TGTGCCTGGATGAGCACATTGAACACTGAAGCTTTCTTT.

This clonotype has more than one count but fewer than ten. This chain uses TRBV29-1 with TRBJ1-1; 7 bases agree with TRBD1. CDR1 is SQVTM, CDR2 ANQGSEA, per germline. Trimming took 6 bases from V and 0 from J; bases not matched to a gene: 4. The CDR3 length is 13 residues. CDR3 bases: TGCAGCGTAGAGGGGGCAATGAACACTGAAGCTTTCTTT. This sequence encodes CSVEGAMNTEAFF.

This clonotype was found many times. The gene calls are TRBV27 and TRBJ2-7; 9 nucleotides line up with TRBD1. Germline V gene data show CDR1 as MNHEY and CDR2 as SMNVEV (reference sequence). The length of the CDR3 is 15 residues. Losses at the gene ends were 0 bases for V and 5 bases for J; bases not matched to a gene: 5. In nucleotides, the CDR3 is TGTGCCAGCAGTTTATCGTGGACAGGGGTCCACGAGCAGTACTTC. It translates to CASSLSWTGVHEQYF.

J is TRBJ2-7 and V is TRBV4-1, with D tentatively TRBD1 (7 bases). The CDR3 has 17 residues. Trimming removed 0 bases from V and 10 bases from J, with 25 bases in between. CDR1 is MGHRA and CDR2 is YSYEKL in the germline V gene. Here the CDR3 DNA reads TGCGCCAGCAGCCAAGAGCCGCGGGACAGTCGAATGAGGGGCCAGTACTTC. Translation gives CASSQEPRDSRMRGQYF.

This clonotype has at least ten counts. V and J are TRBV7-9 and TRBJ1-2; D may be TRBD1 (5 bases). V lost 6 bases, J lost 4 bases, and 12 bases lay in between. The length of the CDR3 is 13 residues. In germline, CDR1 is SEHNR, CDR2 FQNEAQ (reference sequence). CDR3: CASSPGEPYGYTF. The CDR3 region has the DNA TGTGCCAGCAGTCCGGGGGAGCCCTATGGCTACACCTTC.

This clonotype was counted a few times. This rearrangement joins TRBV3-1 to TRBJ1-2; a weak D match, TRBD1 (5 bases). The V end was cut by 3 bases, the J end by 3 bases, with 11 bases between. Germline V gives CDR1 LGHDT, CDR2 YNNKEL (reference sequence). CDR3 length equals 14 residues. CDR3 protein: CASSHQGVDYGYTF. The DNA for the CDR3 is TGTGCCAGCAGCCACCAGGGAGTCGACTATGGCTACACCTTC. Drawing the rest from reference TRBV3-1 and TRBJ1-2, the complete variable domain is DTAVSQTPKYLVTQMGNDKSIKCEQNLGHDTMYWYKQDSKKFLKIMFSYNNKELIINETVPNRFSPKSPDKAHLNLHINSLELGDSAVYFCASSHQGVDYGYTFGSGTRLTVV.

This clonotype was counted only a few times. The gene calls are TRBV29-1 and TRBJ1-2, with 7 bases identical to TRBD1. CDR1 and CDR2 from the germline V gene are SQVTM and ANQGSEA. The V and J ends lost 0 bases and 4 bases, in that order; junction bases with no gene match: 5. The CDR3 has 14 residues. In DNA form, the CDR3 reads TGCAGCGTTGAAGATTCGTACAGGGGCTATGGCTACACCTTC. Protein sequence: CSVEDSYRGYGYTF.

The table lists this clonotype with a few counts. The chain links TRBV4-1 to TRBJ1-1, with 7 nucleotides matching TRBD1. Germline V gene data show CDR1 as MGHRA and CDR2 as YSYEKL. The J segment lost 0 bases and the V segment lost 3 bases, leaving 7 bases of the junction unmatched. The CDR3 runs to 16 residues. Written as DNA, the CDR3 is TGCGCCAGCAGCCATCTCAGGGGGAGAATGAACACTGAAGCTTTCTTT. This sequence encodes CASSHLRGRMNTEAFF.

The chain recombines TRBV20-1 with TRBJ1-2; 9 nucleotides match TRBD1. J lost 6 bases, V lost 1 base, and 9 bases had no gene match. Germline CDR1 DFQATT, CDR2 SNEGSKA (reference sequence). The CDR3 loop spans 15 amino acids. The CDR3 region is CSARARTGEIHGYTF. DNA for the CDR3: TGCAGTGCTAGAGCCCGGACAGGGGAGATACATGGCTACACCTTC.

This clonotype was detected a few times. The chain carries TRBV6-1 and TRBJ2-6; D uncertain. The CDR3 loop spans 17 amino acids. V was pared by 5 bases and J by 4 bases, with 18 bases between. Germline assignment: CDR1 MNHNS and CDR2 SASEGT. CDR3 coding DNA: TGTGCCAGCAGTCGCCTGGGTCTGGGTAAAGGGGCCAACGTCCTGACTTTC. Translating it yields CASSRLGLGKGANVLTF.

Many counts were recorded for this clonotype. The V gene is TRBV29-1, the J gene TRBJ1-1, with D perhaps TRBD1 (5 bases). With 3 bases removed from V and 5 bases from J, the gap between germline ends came to 7 bases. Looked up from germline, CDR1 is SQVTM and CDR2 is ANQGSEA. The CDR3 is 11 amino acids. Here the CDR3 DNA reads TGCAGCGTTGACGGGGGAACTGAAGCTTTCTTT. Its translation: CSVDGGTEAFF. Complete variable domain (other parts from reference TRBV29-1 and TRBJ1-1): SAVISQKPSRDICQRGTSLTIQCQVDSQVTMMFWYRQQPGQSLTLIATANQGSEATYESGFVIDKFPISRPNLTFSTLTVSNMSPEDSSIYLCSVDGGTEAFFGQGTRLTVV.

V usage is TRBV12-3 or TRBV12-4 and J usage is TRBJ2-5; perhaps TRBD2 as D (6 bases). This CDR3 is 15 amino acids long. V shed 5 bases and J shed 3 bases, with 16 bases lying between them. CDR3 protein: CASSPRRGREETQYF. Here the CDR3 DNA reads TGTGCCAGCAGTCCGCGGAGGGGCCGAGAAGAGACCCAGTACTTC.